Detailed here is one TCR beta chain. The clone's antigen remains unknown. Qualities for individual bases were not recorded, and no much larger clone is one base off. For CDR1 and CDR2, the germline V gene lists SQVTM and ANQGSEA. From the cysteine through the phenylalanine, the CDR3 covers 14 amino acids. CDR3 DNA only is kept here, 42 bases in frame from base 1. Trimming takes 4 bases from V and 2 bases from J, and the germline ends sit 14 bases apart. Per the publication, the time point label means: cells obtained before transplantation from donor or recipient. CD3+CD4+ and CD3+CD8+ populations were FACS-sorted from unstimulated pre-transplant donor and recipient cells taken from spleen or lymph nodes. This record belongs to a study of graft-versus-host responses after intestinal transplantation (dated by TCRdb to about 2021). Describing the broader study: Recipients received multivisceral, liver-intestinal, or isolated intestinal transplants. Alloreactive clones were identified by sequencing pre-transplant mixed lymphocyte reaction products and comparing them with unstimulated pre-transplant donor and recipient T cells. After intestinal transplantation, graft-versus-host and host-versus-graft alloreactive T cell clones were followed in the graft, circulation and bone marrow using bulk TCR-beta CDR3 sequencing. Rather than going through the commercial service, samples from three later patients were sequenced in-house on an Illumina MiSeq and processed with MiXCR. Every recipient was given anti-thymocyte globulin induction, followed by 2 to 4 years of maintenance tacrolimus and steroids. The cohort enrolled about two dozen intestinal transplant recipients including one retransplant, and a few patients lacking pretransplant specimens were excluded. Donor T cell macrochimerism was defined as a peak of at least 4% donor T cells among recipient peripheral blood mononuclear cells. The full study reports these points: The conclusions were limited by the relatively low number and heterogeneity of the intestinal transplant patients. Early after transplant, peak levels of circulating GvH clones were found to be associated with declines in HvG clones. In the allografts of patients with donor T cell macrochimerism, GvH to HvG T cell clonal ratios were high. GvH clones turned up in recipient bone marrow, with some appearing earlier in ileal mucosa or blood, a pattern consistent with an intestinal mucosal origin.

Receptor amplification or capture employed the immunoSEQ multiplex PCR assay. For most patients, genomic DNA was isolated using the Qiagen DNeasy Blood and Tissue Kit and was shipped frozen to Adaptive Biotechnologies for TCR sequencing. Adaptive Biotechnologies carried out high-throughput TCR-beta CDR3 sequencing of genomic DNA for most patients. Turning to the authors' computational methods: Adaptive's ImmunoSEQ software was the source of the TCR sequencing data for over 15 patients, while a few other patients were processed with MiXCR and VDJtools. To correct CD4 versus CD8 sorting errors, any sequence found in both subsets at a frequency ratio below 5:1 was removed. CDR3 nucleotide sequences shared by donor and recipient were removed because the origin of these sequences could not be assigned. To be classed as alloreactive, a clone needed at least 2-fold expansion over unstimulated cells and a minimum CFSE-low frequency of 0.002% (template counts) or 0.001% (read counts). Clones detected in sequenced pre-transplant spleen, lymph node, or MLR CFSE-low populations of the donor or recipient were defined as mappable. Cumulative frequency of alloreactive clones was calculated as a percentage of all sequences weighted by copy number. Imported from immuneACCESS, the table was reduced by TCRdb to in-frame sequences with V and J called. These copies leave out some clones; in studies compared against another copy, an unresolved V gene accounts for under half, and the cause of the remainder is not known. V and J calls plus clone size are reproduced from that table; the DNA served to infer D and trimming. This sample holds some 90,000 clones; 92% were observed only once. The ten top clones hold more than 0.35% of the sample.

Sample: unstimulated CD8+ T cells sorted from spleen or lymph node cells, taken before transplant. Recombination linked TRBV29-1 to TRBJ1-2; TRBD1 is possibly the D segment (5 matching bases). The receptor was derived from a human donor who was the organ donor for an intestinal transplant. In nucleotide form, the sequence is TGCAGCGTTGTCGGATTACAGGAGAACTATGGCTACACCTTC. Its protein product is CSVVGLQENYGYTF.